These 10 T cell receptor beta chains were sequenced from one sample in a study of blood T cell repertoires in COVID-19. Profiled with immunoSEQ multiplex PCR; TCRdb holds only in-frame clones, not every one. The sample yields around 170,000 clones, over 75% seen once. The sequencing sample was made of PBMCs or T cells enriched from blood (not recorded which). The receptors here all came from a woman aged 18-29 years who had recovered from COVID-19.

The J gene is TRBJ2-7, the V gene TRBV13; no clear D gene. This CDR3 region has 14 residues. Germline V gives CDR1 PRHDT, CDR2 FYEKMQ (reference sequence). V lost 0 bases and J lost 6, with 12 bases in between. The CDR3 bases are TGTGCCAGCAGCTTAGGGACCGACATCCGCGAGCAGTACTTC. This gives the protein CASSLGTDIREQYF.

This clone showed up just once. This chain links TRBV30 with TRBJ1-5, with 11 positions matching TRBD1. CDR1 is GTSNPN and CDR2 is SVGIG in the germline V gene (reference sequence). Germline trimming cut 2 bases from V and 1 base from J; bases unmatched to any gene: 4. The CDR3 covers 16 residues. In DNA form, the CDR3 reads TGTGCCTGGAGTCTGGACAGGGGGCGAAGCAATCAGCCCCAGCATTTT. Protein: CAWSLDRGRSNQPQHF.

The rearrangement joins TRBV5-6 to TRBJ2-1; maybe TRBD1 (7 bases). Germline V gives CDR1 SGHDT, CDR2 YYEEEE. The CDR3 has 15 residues. V lost 4 bases to trimming and J lost 3 bases, with 14 bases between them. The chain's CDR3 is CASSGAGQFYNEQFF. As DNA, the CDR3 is TGTGCCAGCAGCGGGGCGGGACAGTTCTACAATGAGCAGTTCTTC. Using reference TRBV5-6 and TRBJ2-1 for the parts outside the CDR3, the full variable domain is DAGVTQSPTHLIKTRGQQVTLRCSPKSGHDTVSWYQQALGQGPQFIFQYYEEEERQRGNFPDRFSGHQFPNYSSELNVNALLLGDSALYLCASSGAGQFYNEQFFGPGTRLTVL.

The CDR3 reads CAWGTGYGYTF. CDR3 DNA sequence: TGTGCCTGGGGGACAGGCTATGGCTACACCTTC. This chain links TRBV30 with TRBJ1-2; 8 bases are a match to TRBD1. Germline trimming cut 5 bases from V and 4 bases from J; bases unmatched to any gene: 0. Per germline, CDR1 GTSNPN and CDR2 SVGIG (reference sequence). The CDR3 is made up of 11 amino acids.

The rearrangement links TRBV3-1 (or the pseudogene TRBV3-2) to TRBJ2-1; TRBD2 aligns across 11 bases. V lost 1 base, J lost 1 base, and 0 bases stayed unmatched. CDR3 size: 16 residues. CDR1 is LGHDT, CDR2 YNNKEL, per germline (reference sequence). The CDR3 loop reads CASSQGLAGSYNEQFF. The CDR3 DNA reads TGTGCCAGCAGCCAAGGACTAGCGGGATCCTACAATGAGCAGTTCTTC.

In this sample, this clone turned up once. V and J are TRBV14 and TRBJ1-2; no firm D call. Germline V CDR1 and CDR2: SGHDN, FVKESK. With 0 bases removed from V and 7 bases from J, the gap between germline ends came to 9 bases. This CDR3 has 13 amino acids. CDR3 region: CASSQDRISGYTF. CDR3 sequence (DNA): TGTGCCAGCAGCCAAGATCGAATCAGTGGCTACACCTTC.

The CDR3 is CASSSQGTGYQPQHF. Here the CDR3 DNA reads TGTGCCAGCAGCTCCCAGGGGACAGGGTATCAGCCCCAGCATTTT. The chain joins TRBV5-6 to TRBJ1-5; 9 bases map to TRBD1. From germline, CDR1 is SGHDT and CDR2 YYEEEE. V lost 3 bases, J lost 5 bases, and 6 bases stayed unmatched. The CDR3 contains 15 residues.

The J gene is TRBJ1-1, the V gene TRBV19, with TRBD1 identical over 11 bases. V lost 3 bases and J lost 2; bases outside the gene matches: 5. The length of the CDR3 is 16 residues. Germline CDR1 LNHDA, CDR2 SQIVND (reference sequence). DNA for the CDR3: TGTGCCAGTAGTATCCCCGGGACAGGGGGTAACACTGAAGCTTTCTTT. Its protein product is CASSIPGTGGNTEAFF.

The rearrangement uses TRBV15 and TRBJ2-1; TRBD1 is a possible D gene (5 bases). Per the germline V gene, CDR1 is LNHNV and CDR2 is YYDKDF (reference sequence). V gave up 1 base and J gave up 2 bases, with 6 bases separating them. There are 14 residues in the CDR3. The CDR3 sequence: CATSRAGTYNEQFF. CDR3 nucleotides: TGTGCCACCAGCAGAGCAGGGACCTACAATGAGCAGTTCTTC.

The V gene is TRBV4-3, the J gene TRBJ1-1, with 7 positions matching TRBD1. The CDR3 extends over 19 amino acids. After removal of 1 base from V and 1 base from J, the junction contained 15 bases not matched to a gene. Germline lookup yields CDR1 LGHNA and CDR2 YSLEER. For the CDR3, the DNA is TGCGCCAGCAGCCAAGGATTTAACAGGGGATTCGTGAAGAACACTGAAGCTTTCTTT. Translated: CASSQGFNRGFVKNTEAFF.